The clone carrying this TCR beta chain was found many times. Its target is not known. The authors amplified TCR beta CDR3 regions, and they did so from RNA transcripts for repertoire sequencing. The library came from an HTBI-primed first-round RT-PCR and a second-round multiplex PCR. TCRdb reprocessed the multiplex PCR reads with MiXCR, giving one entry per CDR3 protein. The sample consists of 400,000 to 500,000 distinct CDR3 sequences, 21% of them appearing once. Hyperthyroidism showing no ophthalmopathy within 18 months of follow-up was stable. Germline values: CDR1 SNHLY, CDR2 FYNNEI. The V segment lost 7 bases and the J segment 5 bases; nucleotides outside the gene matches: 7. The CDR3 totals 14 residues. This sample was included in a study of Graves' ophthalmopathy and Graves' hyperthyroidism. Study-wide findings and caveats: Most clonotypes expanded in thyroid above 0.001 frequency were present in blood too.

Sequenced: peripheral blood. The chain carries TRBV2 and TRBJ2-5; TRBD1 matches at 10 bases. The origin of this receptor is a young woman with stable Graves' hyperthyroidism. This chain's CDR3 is CASKDRGVGETQYF. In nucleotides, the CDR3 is TGTGCCAGCAAGGACAGGGGGGTGGGGGAGACCCAGTACTTC.